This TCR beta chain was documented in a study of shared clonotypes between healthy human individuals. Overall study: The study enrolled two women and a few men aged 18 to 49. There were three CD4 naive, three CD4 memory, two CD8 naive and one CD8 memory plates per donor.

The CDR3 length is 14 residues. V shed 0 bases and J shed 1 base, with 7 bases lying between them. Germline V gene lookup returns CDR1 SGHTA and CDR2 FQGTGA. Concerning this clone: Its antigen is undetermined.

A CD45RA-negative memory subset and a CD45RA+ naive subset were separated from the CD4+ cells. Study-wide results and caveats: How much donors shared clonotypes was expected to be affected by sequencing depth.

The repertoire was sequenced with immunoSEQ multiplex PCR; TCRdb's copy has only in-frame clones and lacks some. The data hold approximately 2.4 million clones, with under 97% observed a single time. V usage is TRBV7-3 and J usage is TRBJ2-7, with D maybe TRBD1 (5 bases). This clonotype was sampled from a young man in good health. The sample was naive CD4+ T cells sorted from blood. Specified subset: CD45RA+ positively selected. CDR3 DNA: TGTGCCAGCAGCTTAACGCCAGGGTCCTACGAGCAGTACTTC. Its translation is CASSLTPGSYEQYF.